The 21 T cell receptor beta chains reported below all come from one sample, sequenced in a study of CD8+ T cells in alopecia areata. RNA, once extracted, was reverse transcribed into cDNA for use as the sequencing template. Clones were sequenced by immunoSEQ multiplex PCR, and TCRdb holds only the in-frame ones, with some missing. The sample lists 140,000 or so clones; approximately 51% were seen once. The specimen comprised CD4+ T cells sorted from blood, sampled at week 0. These receptors all stem from a human donor with alopecia areata.

This clone was found a few times. The chain couples TRBV28 to TRBJ2-7; TRBD2 matches at 8 bases. J lost 1 base, V lost 7 bases, and 9 bases had no gene match. The CDR3 is made up of 15 amino acids. Germline V CDR1 and CDR2: MDHEN, SYDVKM. In DNA, the CDR3 is TGTGCCAGCACCCCCAGCGGGAGCCCGTCCTACGAGCAGTACTTC. Translating gives CASTPSGSPSYEQYF.

The chain joins TRBV30 to TRBJ2-1; 8 bases are shared with TRBD2. The V segment lost 0 bases and the J segment 4 bases; nucleotides outside the gene matches: 8. The CDR3 consists of 16 residues. Germline V CDR1 and CDR2: GTSNPN, SVGIG (reference sequence). CDR3: CAWSVLGGGIYNEQFF. Here the CDR3 DNA reads TGTGCCTGGAGTGTATTAGGCGGGGGGATTTACAATGAGCAGTTCTTC.

The chain links TRBV5-1 to TRBJ2-2, with D possibly being TRBD1 or TRBD2 (6 bases each). Germline CDR1 and CDR2: SGHRS and YFSETQ. The V end was cut by 3 bases, the J end by 3 bases, with 12 bases between. The CDR3 runs to 15 residues. This CDR3 reads CASSSTGTDTGELFF. DNA of the CDR3: TGCGCCAGCAGCTCAACAGGGACTGACACCGGGGAGCTGTTTTTT.

The genes are TRBV6-6 and TRBJ2-5; D is perhaps TRBD2 (6 bases). The CDR3 has 15 amino acids. V dropped 6 bases and J dropped 5 bases, with 19 bases sitting between them. Per the germline V gene, CDR1 is MNHNY and CDR2 is SVGAGI (reference sequence). CDR3 protein: CASRSHSASAETQYF. The CDR3 bases are TGTGCCAGCAGATCCCACTCGGCTAGCGCTGAGACCCAGTACTTC.

V and J are TRBV30 and TRBJ1-1, with 8 bases that match TRBD1. The CDR3 extends over 14 amino acids. CDR1 and CDR2 (germline): GTSNPN, SVGIG (reference sequence). Germline trimming cut 3 bases from V and 7 bases from J; bases unmatched to any gene: 10. CDR3 loop: CAWSPGQEKHEAFF. In DNA form, the CDR3 reads TGTGCCTGGAGCCCGGGACAGGAGAAGCATGAAGCTTTCTTT.

The chain combines TRBV29-1 with TRBJ2-1, with 8 bases fitting TRBD2. The ends lost 7 bases at V and 5 bases at J; junction bases unmatched: 10. Germline CDR1 is SQVTM and CDR2 is ANQGSEA. The CDR3 covers 14 residues. The CDR3, as DNA: TGCAGCGGGGTTAGGACTAGCAGTAACAATGAGCAGTTCTTC. Translated: CSGVRTSSNNEQFF.

V gene TRBV5-6 combines with J gene TRBJ2-1; the match to TRBD2 covers 15 bases. Losses at the gene ends were 4 bases for V and 13 bases for J; bases not matched to a gene: 3. In germline, CDR1 is SGHDT, CDR2 YYEEEE. The CDR3 has 13 residues. CDR3 region: CASSLGLAGGQFF. The CDR3 DNA follows: TGTGCCAGCAGCCTGGGACTAGCGGGAGGACAGTTCTTC.

This chain uses TRBV29-1 with TRBJ2-1; 7 bases are a match to TRBD1. The germline CDR1 and CDR2 sequences are SQVTM and ANQGSEA. The CDR3 spans 13 residues. The V and J ends lost 6 bases and 0 bases, in that order; junction bases with no gene match: 2. The CDR3 region is CSVGDSSYNEQFF. Written as DNA, the CDR3 is TGCAGCGTGGGGGACAGCTCCTACAATGAGCAGTTCTTC.

The V and J genes are TRBV9 and TRBJ2-7; D not resolved. The CDR3 has 12 amino acids. Between the trimmed V and J ends, which lost 3 bases and 4 bases, there was a span of 8 bases. Germline V gives CDR1 SGDLS, CDR2 YYNGEE. CDR3 DNA: TGTGCCAGCAGCGACAACTGGTACGAGCAGTACTTC. This gives the protein CASSDNWYEQYF.

This chain joins TRBV6-5 and TRBJ2-5, with D tentatively TRBD2 (6 bases). Germline assignment: CDR1 MNHEY and CDR2 SVGAGI. Trimming pared 7 bases from V and 5 bases from J, leaving 17 bases between. This CDR3 has 14 residues. The CDR3 region has the DNA TGTGCCAGCACTCGACTAGGTCTGGGTGAGACCCAGTACTTC. This sequence encodes CASTRLGLGETQYF.

This chain uses TRBV29-1 with TRBJ2-2, with TRBD2 matching 7 bases. J was trimmed by 9 bases and V by 0 bases; bases with no gene match: 7. The CDR3 loop spans 14 amino acids. Germline V gives CDR1 SQVTM, CDR2 ANQGSEA. This CDR3 reads CSVEESSGSRELFF. The DNA for the CDR3 is TGCAGCGTTGAAGAGTCTAGCGGTAGTCGGGAGCTGTTTTTT.

The V call is TRBV7-9, the J call TRBJ2-5; a weak D match, TRBD2 (5 bases). V was trimmed by 8 bases and J by 4 bases, leaving 11 bases between them. The germline V gene has CDR1 SEHNR and CDR2 FQNEAQ (reference sequence). This CDR3 has 12 amino acids. The CDR3 here is CASSGFGETQYF. CDR3 nucleotides: TGTGCCAGCTCGGGGTTCGGAGAGACCCAGTACTTC.

The V gene is TRBV9, the J gene TRBJ2-5; D might be TRBD1 (6 bases). Trimming shortened V by 1 base and J by 5 bases, and 12 bases separated the two germline ends. From germline, CDR1 is SGDLS and CDR2 YYNGEE. The CDR3 extends over 14 amino acids. CDR3 protein: CASSVTSQGETQYF. As DNA, the CDR3 is TGTGCCAGCAGCGTAACGAGTCAGGGGGAGACCCAGTACTTC.

This clone came up a few times. The chain uses TRBV5-4 and TRBJ2-1; perhaps TRBD2 as D (7 bases). Trimming stripped 3 bases from V and 5 bases from J, with 21 bases between. Germline-derived CDR1 and CDR2 are SGHNT and YYREEE (reference sequence). This CDR3 has 17 amino acids. This CDR3 reads CASSSGVRAGVNNEQFF. The CDR3 nucleotides are TGTGCCAGCAGCTCAGGGGTCAGGGCGGGAGTGAACAATGAGCAGTTCTTC.

V usage is TRBV4-1 and J usage is TRBJ2-5, with 7 bases matching TRBD2. The V gene end was trimmed by 1 base and the J gene end by 2 bases; junction bases not matched to a gene: 4. Per the germline V gene, CDR1 is MGHRA and CDR2 is YSYEKL. The CDR3 is made up of 15 amino acids. DNA for the CDR3: TGCGCCAGCAGCCAAGTCGGAGCGGGACAAGAGACCCAGTACTTC. As protein: CASSQVGAGQETQYF.

This clone was detected a few times. This chain connects TRBV5-1 to TRBJ1-3; D is unclear. From germline, CDR1 is SGHRS and CDR2 YFSETQ. Trimming took off 1 base at V and 0 bases at J, with 11 bases between the two ends. This CDR3 region has 16 residues. For the CDR3, the DNA is TGCGCCAGCAGCTTGCTACCGGGCTCCTCTGGAAACACCATATATTTT. It is translated as CASSLLPGSSGNTIYF. Drawing the rest from reference TRBV5-1 and TRBJ1-3, the complete variable domain is KAGVTQTPRYLIKTRGQQVTLSCSPISGHRSVSWYQQTPGQGLQFLFEYFSETQRNKGNFPGRFSGRQFSNSRSEMNVSTLELGDSALYLCASSLLPGSSGNTIYFGEGSWLTVV.

The chain combines TRBV9 with TRBJ2-7; 11 nucleotides agree with TRBD2. V dropped 4 bases and J dropped 3; count of bases not matched to a gene: 6. The germline V gene encodes CDR1 SGDLS and CDR2 YYNGEE. This CDR3 contains 15 residues. The CDR3 loop is CASSPRGTSGYEQYF. For the CDR3, the DNA is TGTGCCAGCAGCCCACGTGGGACTAGCGGCTACGAGCAGTACTTC. The full variable domain, with the rest looked up from reference TRBV9 and TRBJ2-7, is DSGVTQTPKHLITATGQRVTLRCSPRSGDLSVYWYQQSLDQGLQFLIQYYNGEERAKGNILERFSAQQFPDLHSELNLSSLELGDSALYFCASSPRGTSGYEQYFGPGTRLTVT.

The rearrangement uses TRBV29-1 and TRBJ2-5, with D possibly TRBD1 on 5 matching bases. Looked up from germline, CDR1 is SQVTM and CDR2 is ANQGSEA. The CDR3 consists of 12 residues. The V end was cut by 7 bases, the J end by 4 bases, with 13 bases between. For the CDR3, the DNA is TGCAGCGCTGGGGCAGTGGGAGAGACCCAGTACTTC. As protein: CSAGAVGETQYF.

CDR3: CAWSVQGLANTIYF. CDR3 coding DNA: TGTGCCTGGAGTGTACAGGGGTTGGCAAACACCATATATTTT. This chain joins TRBV30 and TRBJ1-3; the match to TRBD1 covers 7 bases. The CDR3 loop spans 14 amino acids. The germline V gene encodes CDR1 GTSNPN and CDR2 SVGIG (reference sequence). V lost 0 bases to trimming and J lost 6 bases; unmatched junction nucleotides: 5.

The chain carries TRBV2 and TRBJ1-1; D is ambiguous. The germline V and J ends were trimmed by 8 bases and 2 bases, with 15 bases remaining between them. In germline, CDR1 is SNHLY, CDR2 FYNNEI. CDR3 length: 14 amino acids. The CDR3 nucleotides are TGTGCCAGCTATACAAATCGGGGAAACACTGAAGCTTTCTTT. This encodes CASYTNRGNTEAFF.

This clone has only a few counts. V and J are TRBV7-2 and TRBJ2-7, with D tentatively TRBD2 (6 bases). The germline V gene has CDR1 SGHTA and CDR2 FQGNSA. This CDR3 has 14 amino acids. Between the trimmed V and J ends, which lost 4 bases and 1 base, there was a span of 11 bases. This chain's CDR3 is CASSWRVASYEQYF. The CDR3 DNA reads TGTGCCAGCAGCTGGAGGGTGGCATCCTACGAGCAGTACTTC. Together with reference TRBV7-2 and TRBJ2-7, the CDR3 gives the full variable domain: GAGVSQSPSNKVTEKGKDVELRCDPISGHTALYWYRQSLGQGLEFLIYFQGNSAPDKSGLPSDRFSAERTGGSVSTLTIQRTQQEDSAVYLCASSWRVASYEQYFGPGTRLTVT.